The 20 T cell receptor beta chains given below trace back to one sample, sequenced in a study of T cell repertoires in cytomegalovirus infection. TCRdb redid the calling of the reads with MiXCR, one entry per CDR3 protein. In the table there are roughly 500,000 distinct CDR3 sequences, 30% to 35% of which are singletons. For these receptors, no antigen is known. The specimen comprised cultured PBMCs, sampled from culture after CMV antigen stimulation. The receptors originated from a human donor in good health (CMV status not recorded). Some clones in this sample may be carry-over from other donors' samples.

In this sample, this clonotype turned up once. This chain links TRBV19 with TRBJ1-1, with 8 positions matching TRBD1. The CDR3 contains 15 residues. V trimming: 3 bases; J trimming: 1 base; junction bases outside the gene matches: 4. The germline gives CDR1 LNHDA, CDR2 SQIVND (reference sequence). The CDR3 bases are TGTGCCAGTAGTATTTTTGGACAGGGGAACACTGAAGCTTTCTTT. Encoded protein: CASSIFGQGNTEAFF.

The V call is TRBV19, the J call TRBJ2-7, with D perhaps matching TRBD1 (5 bases). V gave up 7 bases and J gave up 5 bases, with 15 bases separating them. CDR3 length: 13 residues. The V gene's germline CDR1 is LNHDA and CDR2 SQIVND (reference sequence). The CDR3 DNA follows: TGTGCCAGTATGCGCGGAAAAGGGGACGAGCAGTACGTC. Its translation is CASMRGKGDEQYV.

The rearrangement links TRBV9 to TRBJ1-1; the match to TRBD1 covers 8 bases. From germline, CDR1 is SGDLS and CDR2 YYNGEE. CDR3 length: 14 residues. V lost 4 bases to trimming and J lost 1 base; unmatched junction nucleotides: 3. Here the CDR3 DNA reads TGTGCCAGCAGCAAGGGACAGGAGAACACTGAAGCTTTCTTT. Translating gives CASSKGQENTEAFF.

The V call is TRBV12-3 or TRBV12-4, the J call TRBJ2-2, with D possibly being TRBD2 (6 bases). The germline V and J ends were trimmed by 5 bases and 7 bases, with 14 bases remaining between them. The CDR3 covers 14 residues. CDR3 in amino acids: CASSASGFGGELFF. In DNA form, the CDR3 reads TGTGCCAGCAGTGCAAGCGGGTTTGGCGGGGAGCTGTTTTTT.

Many counts were recorded for this clonotype. The chain combines TRBV7-2 with TRBJ2-1, with 7 bases aligning to TRBD2. The CDR3 extends over 16 amino acids. Germline CDR1 and CDR2: SGHTA and FQGNSA. With V trimmed by 4 bases and J by 3 bases, 9 bases remained unmatched. The CDR3 DNA reads as TGTGCCAGCAGCTCGGGGAGGACTAGAGTCTACAATGAGCAGTTCTTC. Protein sequence: CASSSGRTRVYNEQFF.

This clonotype has just one count. The gene calls are TRBV19 and TRBJ2-1; a possible D gene is TRBD2 (6 bases). CDR3 length equals 14 residues. Germline CDR1 is LNHDA and CDR2 is SQIVND (reference sequence). Between the trimmed V and J ends, which lost 9 bases and 5 bases, there was a span of 17 bases. CDR3 amino acids: CASAPRRGDNEQFF. Here the CDR3 DNA reads TGTGCCAGCGCCCCGAGGCGGGGCGACAATGAGCAGTTCTTC. Together with reference TRBV19 and TRBJ2-1, the CDR3 gives the full variable domain: DGGITQSPKYLFRKEGQNVTLSCEQNLNHDAMYWYRQDPGQGLRLIYYSQIVNDFQKGDIAEGYSVSREKKESFPLTVTSAQKNPTAFYLCASAPRRGDNEQFFGPGTRLTVL.

The chain couples TRBV5-1 to TRBJ2-3; D unclear. In germline, CDR1 is SGHRS, CDR2 YFSETQ. The V end was cut by 5 bases, the J end by 1 base, with 11 bases between. This CDR3 has 14 residues. The CDR3 DNA is TGCGCCAGCAGAACTACCTCGGGCACAGATACGCAGTATTTT. Its translation is CASRTTSGTDTQYF.

This chain connects TRBV4-1 to TRBJ2-1; 7 positions match TRBD2. CDR3 length equals 14 residues. Unmatched junction bases numbered 5, after V lost 1 base and J lost 8 bases. CDR1 is MGHRA and CDR2 is YSYEKL in the germline V gene. CDR3 in DNA: TGCGCCAGCAGCCAAGTGGGGGGGAGAGATGAGCAGTTCTTC. It encodes CASSQVGGRDEQFF.

This clonotype was recorded only once. Because the CDR3 is missing its conserved closing phenylalanine or tryptophan, this is likely a read error. The J gene is TRBJ2-3, the V gene TRBV7-2; 13 bases line up with TRBD2. Losses at the gene ends were 3 bases for V and 4 bases for J; bases not matched to a gene: 7. The V gene's germline CDR1 is SGHTA and CDR2 FQGNSA. This CDR3 region has 17 residues. The CDR3 protein is CASSFTSGRAGPDTQYL. CDR3 coding DNA: TGTGCCAGCAGCTTCACTAGCGGGAGGGCAGGGCCAGATACGCAGTATCTT.

The chain uses TRBV29-1 and TRBJ2-7; TRBD1 matches 10 bases. CDR1 is SQVTM, CDR2 ANQGSEA, per germline. The CDR3 is 14 residues long. V dropped 3 bases and J dropped 3; count of bases not matched to a gene: 5. CDR3 nucleotide sequence: TGCAGCGTTGAGAATCGGGACAGGGGCTACGAGCAGTACTTC. Translation: CSVENRDRGYEQYF.

The genes are TRBV11-2 and TRBJ2-7, with D possibly matching TRBD2 (5 bases). V gave up 2 bases and J gave up 2 bases, with 19 bases separating them. In germline, CDR1 is SGHAT, CDR2 FQNNGV. The CDR3 extends over 17 amino acids. The CDR3 here is CASSLHSDLPTTYEQYF. The CDR3 DNA reads TGTGCCAGCAGCTTACATAGCGACCTACCGACCACCTACGAGCAGTACTTC.

This clonotype was observed a few times. V and J are TRBV5-1 and TRBJ2-3; TRBD1 is a possible D gene (5 bases). Germline V CDR1 and CDR2: SGHRS, YFSETQ. V gave up 5 bases and J gave up 6 bases, with 22 bases separating them. The length of the CDR3 is 16 residues. CDR3 bases: TGCGCCAGCAGATCCCTAGTGGACATTATCGGCGATACGCAGTATTTT. Translated, it gives CASRSLVDIIGDTQYF.

The chain is built from TRBV28 and TRBJ1-4; 9 bases agree with TRBD1. Germline lookup yields CDR1 MDHEN and CDR2 SYDVKM. The CDR3 extends over 14 amino acids. After removal of 5 bases from V and 10 bases from J, the junction contained 8 bases not matched to a gene. The CDR3 reads CASSAGTGLGKLFF. Written as DNA, the CDR3 is TGTGCCAGCAGTGCCGGGACAGGGCTCGGAAAACTGTTTTTT.

This clonotype has more than one count but fewer than ten. This chain joins TRBV6-1 and TRBJ2-7; the match to TRBD2 covers 10 bases. The trim removed 8 bases at V and 0 bases at J, leaving 7 bases unmatched. The germline gives CDR1 MNHNS, CDR2 SASEGT. The CDR3 is made up of 15 amino acids. The CDR3 nucleotides are TGTGCCAGCGAGACCGGGACTAGCGTCTCCTACGAGCAGTACTTC. It specifies CASETGTSVSYEQYF.

This clonotype was counted ten times or more. The chain couples TRBV7-2 to TRBJ1-1, with a tentative D call TRBD1 (6 bases). The CDR3 sequence is 15 residues long. The germline CDR1 and CDR2 sequences are SGHTA and FQGNSA. V was shortened by 5 bases and J by 0 bases, with 13 bases between the two germline ends. The CDR3 reads CASSGQTGLNTEAFF. Written as DNA, the CDR3 is TGTGCCAGCAGCGGACAGACAGGCTTGAACACTGAAGCTTTCTTT.

The gene calls are TRBV9 and TRBJ2-5, with no clear D. Germline values: CDR1 SGDLS, CDR2 YYNGEE. V lost 0 bases and J 5 bases, leaving 14 bases between the germline ends. This CDR3 spans 15 amino acids. The CDR3 sequence is CASSVVGLVGETQYF. Written as DNA, the CDR3 is TGTGCCAGCAGCGTAGTTGGTTTGGTAGGTGAGACCCAGTACTTC.

The chain uses TRBV15 and TRBJ2-1; D gene ambiguous. V was cut by 6 bases and J by 1 base, with 19 bases left in between. The germline V gene encodes CDR1 LNHNV and CDR2 YYDKDF (reference sequence). This CDR3 is 17 amino acids long. CDR3 region: CATRPHSKLGSYNEQFF. The CDR3 DNA reads TGTGCCACCAGACCCCATTCCAAGCTTGGGTCCTACAATGAGCAGTTCTTC. Full variable domain (outside the CDR3, taken from reference TRBV15 and TRBJ2-1): DAMVIQNPRYQVTQFGKPVTLSCSQTLNHNVMYWYQQKSSQAPKLLFHYYDKDFNNEADTPDNFQSRRPNTSFCFLDIRSPGLGDTAMYLCATRPHSKLGSYNEQFFGPGTRLTVL.

This sequence joins TRBV3-1 and TRBJ2-7, with 12 bases identical to TRBD2. Germline V gene sequence: CDR1 LGHDT, CDR2 YNNKEL (reference sequence). The junction had 15 bases not matched to a gene; V was cut back by 0 bases and J by 6 bases. The CDR3 contains 19 residues. The CDR3 nucleotides read TGTGCCAGCAGCCAAGATCTTATCCTAGCGGGAGGGCCTTTACGCGAGCAGTACGTC. This encodes CASSQDLILAGGPLREQYV.

Only one count was recorded for this clonotype. The gene calls are TRBV12-3 or TRBV12-4 and TRBJ2-5, with D possibly being TRBD1 or TRBD2 (5 bases each). The CDR3 consists of 16 residues. V lost 6 bases and J 4 bases, leaving 21 bases between the germline ends. The DNA of the CDR3 is TGTGCCAGCAGAACCCAATGGGGGAGTTCGGGAGAGACCCAGTACTTC. Protein: CASRTQWGSSGETQYF.

The chain has TRBV4-3 and TRBJ1-2; the D is unclear. V was pared by 0 bases and J by 5 bases, with 10 bases between. Germline CDR1 reads LGHNA; CDR2 reads YSLEER. CDR3 length: 14 residues. CDR3 in DNA: TGCGCCAGCAGCCAAGACTCCTCAGCTTATGGCTACACCTTC. Amino acids: CASSQDSSAYGYTF.